The clone carrying this T cell receptor (beta chain) was counted ten times or more. The antigen is not known. This sample is part of a study of T cells in Graves' hyperthyroidism and ophthalmopathy. General observations from the study: Ophthalmopathy was model-predicted a median around 6.7 months pre-onset. Ophthalmopathy was told apart from stable hyperthyroidism by a 13 V-J model.

Trimming shortened V by 5 bases and J by 6 bases, and 11 bases separated the two germline ends. Germline lookup yields CDR1 SNHLY and CDR2 FYNNEI. The CDR3 loop spans 13 amino acids. Investigators excluded patients with uncontrolled infection, other autoimmune disease, pregnancy or lactation. The TCR beta CDR3 regions underwent amplification using RNA transcripts as the source. The primer set for the first-round RT-PCR of the TCR CDR3 was HTBI. Via MiXCR, TCRdb re-called the multiplex PCR reads, giving one row per CDR3 protein. The profile shows a few hundred thousand distinct CDR3 sequences, approximately 17% of them singletons.

This TCR derives from a man aged 18-30 years with Graves' ophthalmopathy. The V gene is TRBV2, the J gene TRBJ1-5; the D is unclear. Sequenced sample: blood. CDR3 nucleotide sequence: TGTGCCAGCAGTCAACCATCAAGTCAGCCCCAGCATTTT. Encoded protein: CASSQPSSQPQHF.